This T cell receptor beta chain was retrieved from a study of shared clonotypes between healthy human individuals. Study-wide context: The plates for each donor numbered three CD4 naive, three CD4 memory, two CD8 naive and one CD8 memory.

Study-wide points: In the sorted subsets, rarefaction showed sequencing was incomplete despite large depth. Blood alone was sampled, and tissue repertoires likely differ.

CDR3 size: 13 residues. For sorted subsets, roughly 210 ng DNA per replicate equaled about 30,000 T cell genomes. Profiled with immunoSEQ multiplex PCR; TCRdb holds only in-frame clones, not every one. The sample consists of around 600,000 clones, around 96% of them appearing once. Concerning this clone: No antigen is known for it.

Positive CCR7 selection of CD45RO-negative cells yielded the naive CD8 cells, and terminally differentiated effector memory CD45RA+ cells were excluded. This clonotype originated in a woman aged 25 to 39 in good health. Sequences were obtained from naive CD8+ T cells sorted from blood. V and J are TRBV21-1 and TRBJ2-7. TRBV21-1 is a listed pseudogene. CDR3: CASSFPRRYEQYF. DNA for the CDR3: TGTGCCAGCAGTTTTCCACGTCGCTACGAGCAGTACTTC.